These 16 T cell receptor beta chains came from one sample sequenced in a study of T cells expressing NK-cell markers. TCRdb re-analyzed the 5' RACE reads; it lists each CDR3 protein once, without DNA. The listing records some 340,000 distinct CDR3 sequences. Sequenced sample: blood T cells: a sorted CD56 or NKG2C T cell subset, CD4+ or CD8+ T cells, or bulk PBMC T cells (not recorded which). The receptors derive from a man aged 18 to 69 in good health.

V gene TRBV20-1 combines with J gene TRBJ2-3; there is no DNA to check the TCRdb D call of TRBD1. The CDR3 covers 12 residues. CDR1 DFQATT and CDR2 SNEGSKA come from the germline V gene (reference sequence). The CDR3 sequence: CSAYDRGDTQYF.

The V call is TRBV12-3 or TRBV12-4, the J call TRBJ2-2; TCRdb gives TRBD2 as the D gene, but with no DNA this cannot be confirmed. CDR3 length: 15 amino acids. CDR3 protein: CASSLRTSGGGELFF.

The J gene is TRBJ2-5, the V gene TRBV25-1; as DNA is missing, the TRBD1 call by TCRdb cannot be tested. Germline CDR1 and CDR2: MGHDK and SYGVNS. The CDR3 totals 15 residues. CDR3 sequence: CASSDGTGQQETQYF.

The chain uses TRBV2 and TRBJ1-6. CDR3 length: 14 residues. Per germline, CDR1 SNHLY and CDR2 FYNNEI. The CDR3 sequence is CASSRQTNNSPLHF.

The chain combines TRBV7-2 with TRBJ2-7; the D call of TRBD1 rests on TCRdb alone, since no DNA is present to check it. Germline CDR1 and CDR2: SGHTA and FQGNSA. The CDR3 has 15 residues. CDR3 sequence: CASSPMIRGAGEQYF.

The J gene is TRBJ2-2, the V gene TRBV18. CDR3 size: 13 residues. The germline V gene has CDR1 KGHSH and CDR2 LQKENI. CDR3 in amino acids: CASSKQKTGELFF.

The gene calls are TRBV7-3 and TRBJ2-1; absent DNA, TCRdb's TRBD1 call cannot be checked. Germline CDR1 is SGHTA and CDR2 is FQGTGA. This CDR3 region has 14 residues. This CDR3 is CASRGQGRDNEQFF.

The rearrangement uses TRBV3-1 and TRBJ1-5; TCRdb indicates TRBD1, and absent DNA this call remains unverified. Looked up from germline, CDR1 is LGHDT and CDR2 is YNNKEL (reference sequence). This CDR3 is 15 amino acids long. Here the CDR3 reads CASSQGRGANQPQHF.

The gene calls are TRBV12-3 or TRBV12-4 and TRBJ2-6. The CDR3 is made up of 14 amino acids. CDR3 sequence: CASSSFSGANVLTF.

CDR3 protein: CASSLGASGGGVRKTQYF. The V gene is TRBV7-2, the J gene TRBJ2-5; TCRdb picks TRBD1, but there is no DNA to check that call. The CDR3 is 18 amino acids. Germline-derived CDR1 and CDR2 are SGHTA and FQGNSA.

The CDR3 region is CASSAIEMGTGELFF. The chain has TRBV9 and TRBJ2-2. The germline V gene has CDR1 SGDLS and CDR2 YYNGEE. The CDR3 is 15 residues long. The entire variable domain, with the rest obtained from reference TRBV9 and TRBJ2-2, is as follows: DSGVTQTPKHLITATGQRVTLRCSPRSGDLSVYWYQQSLDQGLQFLIQYYNGEERAKGNILERFSAQQFPDLHSELNLSSLELGDSALYFCASSAIEMGTGELFFGEGSRLTVL.

CDR3 sequence: CASTRDRHSPLHF. The chain employs TRBV6-1 and TRBJ1-6; TCRdb designates TRBD1, a call that cannot be tested without DNA. This CDR3 is 13 amino acids long. The germline V gene has CDR1 MNHNS and CDR2 SASEGT.

This chain connects TRBV5-1 to TRBJ2-7; the D gene TCRdb calls, TRBD1, cannot be checked with no DNA. The CDR3 consists of 16 residues. Germline lookup yields CDR1 SGHRS and CDR2 YFSETQ. The CDR3 loop reads CASSIGGGPVSYEQYF.

This CDR3 is CAWSVRNEKLFF. This rearrangement joins TRBV30 to TRBJ1-4. CDR3 size: 12 residues. Germline V gene lookup returns CDR1 GTSNPN and CDR2 SVGIG (reference sequence).

This sequence joins TRBV10-3 and TRBJ2-1; TCRdb's D call, TRBD1, is unchecked because there is no DNA. This CDR3 has 18 residues. Germline CDR1 ENHRY, CDR2 SYGVKD. CDR3 region: CAISESASGTGPYNEQFF.

This chain joins TRBV7-8 and TRBJ2-2; TCRdb's D gene call, TRBD2, goes unchecked for lack of DNA. The CDR3 covers 16 residues. The germline V gene encodes CDR1 SGHVS and CDR2 FQNEAQ. The CDR3 is CASSLELAGSTGELFF.